The 20 T cell receptor beta chains below were found in one sample sequenced in a study of blood T cells in healthy people across ages. Sample-barcoded 5' priming and a J-beta primer mix drove a second PCR of 7 to 11 cycles. TCRdb passed the 5' RACE reads through MiXCR, listing each CDR3 protein once. The sample has about 1.6 million distinct CDR3 sequences; roughly 30% are singletons. The sample taken for sequencing was blood. These receptors were obtained from a woman under 40 in good health.

In this sample, this clonotype turned up once. The rearrangement joins TRBV5-1 to TRBJ1-1; D remains unclear. V lost 1 base and J lost 4, with 11 bases in between. The CDR3 runs 14 residues. Germline lookup yields CDR1 SGHRS and CDR2 YFSETQ. The CDR3 bases are TGCGCCAGCAGCTTGACTCGGTGGAGCACTGAAGCTTTCTTT. Translated: CASSLTRWSTEAFF.

In its sample, this clonotype was seen a few times. The chain recombines TRBV27 with TRBJ2-3; the D gene is possibly TRBD1 (5 bases). Between the trimmed V and J ends, which lost 5 bases and 1 base, there was a span of 19 bases. The length of the CDR3 is 17 residues. Per germline, CDR1 MNHEY and CDR2 SMNVEV (reference sequence). DNA for the CDR3: TGTGCCAGCAGTCCGCTCTTCAGGGATTTCGGCACAGATACGCAGTATTTT. It translates to CASSPLFRDFGTDTQYF.

This clonotype has only a few counts. V usage is TRBV28 and J usage is TRBJ1-5; no reliable D call. Trimming cost V 4 bases and J 7 bases, with 8 bases left between them. The CDR3 runs to 12 residues. Per the germline V gene, CDR1 is MDHEN and CDR2 is SYDVKM. The CDR3 nucleotides read TGTGCCAGCAGTTGGGCCCGCCAGCCCCAGCATTTT. It codes for CASSWARQPQHF.

J is TRBJ2-5 and V is TRBV10-1; 8 positions match TRBD1. The germline V gene encodes CDR1 WNHNN and CDR2 SYGVQD (reference sequence). J gave up 13 bases and V 5 bases, and 18 bases lay outside the gene matches. This CDR3 is 15 amino acids long. CDR3 residues: CASSLKGTGRPKMYF. CDR3 nucleotides: TGCGCCAGCAGTCTAAAGGGGACAGGACGACCTAAGATGTACTTC.

The rearrangement uses TRBV11-2 and TRBJ2-3; D possibly corresponds to TRBD1 (7 bases). The V end was cut by 5 bases, the J end by 0 bases, with 15 bases between. Germline assignment: CDR1 SGHAT and CDR2 FQNNGV. This CDR3 has 16 residues. CDR3 sequence reads: CASSPGGSPSTDTQYF. Here the CDR3 DNA reads TGTGCCAGCAGCCCAGGGGGGTCACCTAGCACAGATACGCAGTATTTT.

The chain links TRBV9 to TRBJ1-2, with 7 bases fitting TRBD1. Germline CDR1 SGDLS, CDR2 YYNGEE. J lost 4 bases, V lost 3 bases, and 3 bases had no gene match. CDR3 length equals 13 residues. CDR3 nucleotide sequence: TGTGCCAGCAGCGCCACAGGGGTCTATGGCTACACCTTC. Its protein product is CASSATGVYGYTF. The variable domain in full, completed from reference TRBV9 and TRBJ1-2, reads DSGVTQTPKHLITATGQRVTLRCSPRSGDLSVYWYQQSLDQGLQFLIQYYNGEERAKGNILERFSAQQFPDLHSELNLSSLELGDSALYFCASSATGVYGYTFGSGTRLTVV.

J is TRBJ2-4 and V is TRBV20-1; 7 nucleotides align to TRBD1. The V gene end was trimmed by 3 bases and the J gene end by 0 bases; junction bases not matched to a gene: 5. The CDR3 is 15 residues long. Germline CDR1 reads DFQATT; CDR2 reads SNEGSKA (reference sequence). CDR3 protein: CSARGTALAKNIQYF. For the CDR3, the DNA is TGCAGTGCTAGGGGGACAGCCCTAGCCAAAAACATTCAGTACTTC.

The rearrangement uses TRBV29-1 and TRBJ1-1; tentative D call: TRBD1 (5 bases). Germline V CDR1 and CDR2: SQVTM, ANQGSEA. CDR3 size: 17 residues. V was cut by 7 bases and J by 0 bases, with 24 bases left in between. The CDR3 sequence is CSARGGQGEIMNTEAFF. The CDR3 coding sequence is TGCAGCGCCCGCGGTGGACAAGGAGAAATCATGAACACTGAAGCTTTCTTT. Together with reference TRBV29-1 and TRBJ1-1, the CDR3 gives the full variable domain: SAVISQKPSRDICQRGTSLTIQCQVDSQVTMMFWYRQQPGQSLTLIATANQGSEATYESGFVIDKFPISRPNLTFSTLTVSNMSPEDSSIYLCSARGGQGEIMNTEAFFGQGTRLTVV.

Only a few counts were recorded for this clonotype. V gene TRBV6-1 combines with J gene TRBJ2-5; D may be TRBD2 (6 bases). The germline V gene encodes CDR1 MNHNS and CDR2 SASEGT. The V end lost 1 base, the J end lost 4 bases, and 13 bases lay between the germline ends. This CDR3 is 15 amino acids long. For the CDR3, the DNA is TGTGCCAGCAGTGAAGTTGGGGGAGGATCAGAGACCCAGTACTTC. Translating it yields CASSEVGGGSETQYF.

This clonotype was seen more than once but under ten times. The chain is built from TRBV5-5 and TRBJ2-1, with TRBD1 identical over 7 bases. Unmatched junction bases numbered 7, after V lost 0 bases and J lost 7 bases. The germline gives CDR1 SGHKS, CDR2 YYEKEE (reference sequence). This CDR3 has 15 amino acids. CDR3 region: CASSLEDRVWNEQFF. The CDR3 DNA reads TGTGCCAGCAGCTTGGAAGACAGGGTATGGAATGAGCAGTTCTTC.

This sequence joins TRBV25-1 and TRBJ1-6; no reliable D call. Germline V gene sequence: CDR1 MGHDK, CDR2 SYGVNS. V lost 3 bases and J 4 bases, leaving 10 bases between the germline ends. This CDR3 comprises 15 residues. Here the CDR3 DNA reads TGTGCCAGCAGTGATGTGCGGGGATATAATTCACCCCTCCACTTT. It yields the protein CASSDVRGYNSPLHF.

The CDR3 loop is CASRPASSTGELFF. Written as DNA, the CDR3 is TGCGCCAGCAGACCAGCTTCTAGCACCGGGGAGCTGTTTTTT. This chain connects TRBV10-1 to TRBJ2-2; no reliable D call. Germline values: CDR1 WNHNN, CDR2 SYGVQD (reference sequence). V was shortened by 6 bases and J by 4 bases, with 12 bases between the two germline ends. The CDR3 spans 14 residues.

This clonotype was seen only once. CDR3 DNA: TGTGCCAGCAGCGGTTGGACAGGGGACTATGGCTACACCTTC. Translating it yields CASSGWTGDYGYTF. V usage is TRBV13 and J usage is TRBJ1-2, with 9 bases identical to TRBD1. The J segment lost 3 bases and the V segment lost 5 bases, leaving 4 bases of the junction unmatched. The CDR3 runs to 14 residues. CDR1 is PRHDT, CDR2 FYEKMQ, per germline (reference sequence).

The rearrangement uses TRBV27 and TRBJ2-1; maybe TRBD2 (5 bases). From germline, CDR1 is MNHEY and CDR2 SMNVEV (reference sequence). The CDR3 length is 13 residues. V was clipped by 5 bases and J by 9 bases, with 14 bases between them. The CDR3 DNA is TGTGCCAGCAGTGCCCCCCCTGGGAGTGAGCAGTTCTTC. Translation gives CASSAPPGSEQFF.

The gene calls are TRBV9 and TRBJ1-1; D not certain. CDR3 size: 12 residues. Germline V lookup: CDR1 SGDLS, CDR2 YYNGEE. In DNA, the CDR3 is TGTGCGTCCGGGGTCCAGGACACTGAAGCTTTCTTT. Translated, it gives CASGVQDTEAFF. Full variable domain (rest looked up from reference TRBV9 and TRBJ1-1): DSGVTQTPKHLITATGQRVTLRCSPRSGDLSVYWYQQSLDQGLQFLIQYYNGEERAKGNILERFSAQQFPDLHSELNLSSLELGDSALYFCASGVQDTEAFFGQGTRLTVV.

This clonotype has more than one count but fewer than ten. The rearrangement links TRBV5-1 to TRBJ2-2; TRBD2 agrees at 8 bases. The germline CDR1 and CDR2 sequences are SGHRS and YFSETQ. The length of the CDR3 is 13 residues. Unmatched junction bases numbered 5, after V lost 6 bases and J lost 7 bases. In nucleotides, the CDR3 is TGCGCCAGCACCCTTCGGGAGGGCGGGGAGCTGTTTTTT. It specifies CASTLREGGELFF.

Worth noting for this clonotype: An end of the junction differs from the germline gene, which may be a read error. The chain has TRBV7-7 and TRBJ2-2; TRBD2 matches 10 bases. This CDR3 contains 14 residues. Germline assignment: CDR1 SSHAT and CDR2 FNYEAQ (reference sequence). CDR3 in amino acids: CTSSRTSGTGELFF. As DNA, the CDR3 is TGTACCAGCAGCCGGACTAGCGGTACCGGGGAGCTGTTTTTT.

The V and J genes are TRBV5-1 and TRBJ2-1; D is possibly TRBD1 (5 bases). Trimming shortened V by 3 bases and J by 8 bases, and 15 bases separated the two germline ends. This CDR3 spans 14 amino acids. Per the germline V gene, CDR1 is SGHRS and CDR2 is YFSETQ. The CDR3 nucleotides read TGCGCCAGCAGCTGGGAAGGGGCCCTACATGAGCAGTTCTTC. Its protein product is CASSWEGALHEQFF. The full variable domain, rest sourced from reference TRBV5-1 and TRBJ2-1, is KAGVTQTPRYLIKTRGQQVTLSCSPISGHRSVSWYQQTPGQGLQFLFEYFSETQRNKGNFPGRFSGRQFSNSRSEMNVSTLELGDSALYLCASSWEGALHEQFFGPGTRLTVL.

This chain links TRBV29-1 with TRBJ2-4, with a possible D match to TRBD1 (5 bases). The CDR3 runs 13 residues. CDR1 is SQVTM and CDR2 is ANQGSEA in the germline V gene. V was shortened by 3 bases and J by 7 bases, with 13 bases between the two germline ends. Written as DNA, the CDR3 is TGCAGCGTTGAGGGTAGGGGATTGAACATTCAGTACTTC. Amino acid sequence: CSVEGRGLNIQYF. Using reference TRBV29-1 and TRBJ2-4 for the parts outside the CDR3, the full variable domain is SAVISQKPSRDICQRGTSLTIQCQVDSQVTMMFWYRQQPGQSLTLIATANQGSEATYESGFVIDKFPISRPNLTFSTLTVSNMSPEDSSIYLCSVEGRGLNIQYFGAGTRLSVL.

This sequence joins TRBV2 and TRBJ1-2; 7 positions agree with TRBD1. Germline assignment: CDR1 SNHLY and CDR2 FYNNEI. The CDR3 contains 14 residues. The CDR3 DNA reads as TGTCTAGGGACAGCTCCGAAGAGTACGTATGGCTACACCTTC. Translation: CLGTAPKSTYGYTF.